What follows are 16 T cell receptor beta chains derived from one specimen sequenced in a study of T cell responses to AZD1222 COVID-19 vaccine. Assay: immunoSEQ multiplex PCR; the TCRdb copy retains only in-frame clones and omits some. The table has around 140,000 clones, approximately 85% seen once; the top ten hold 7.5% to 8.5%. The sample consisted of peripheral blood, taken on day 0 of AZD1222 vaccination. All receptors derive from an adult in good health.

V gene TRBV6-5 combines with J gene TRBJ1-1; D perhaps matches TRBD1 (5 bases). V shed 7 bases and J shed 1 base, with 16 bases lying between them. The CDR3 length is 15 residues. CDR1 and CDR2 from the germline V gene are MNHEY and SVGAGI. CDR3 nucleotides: TGTGCCAGCACCGAACCAGGGATTTCGAACACTGAAGCTTTCTTT. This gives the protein CASTEPGISNTEAFF.

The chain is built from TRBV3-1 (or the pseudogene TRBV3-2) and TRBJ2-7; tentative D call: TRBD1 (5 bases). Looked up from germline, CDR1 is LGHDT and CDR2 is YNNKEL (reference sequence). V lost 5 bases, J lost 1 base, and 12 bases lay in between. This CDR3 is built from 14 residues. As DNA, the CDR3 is TGTGCCAGCAGCGGTAGACAGACTTCCTACGAGCAGTACTTC. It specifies CASSGRQTSYEQYF.

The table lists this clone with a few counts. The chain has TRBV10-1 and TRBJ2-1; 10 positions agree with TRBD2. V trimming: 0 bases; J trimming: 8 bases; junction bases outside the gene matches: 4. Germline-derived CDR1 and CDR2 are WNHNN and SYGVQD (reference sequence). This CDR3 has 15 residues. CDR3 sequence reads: CASSESELAGDEQFF. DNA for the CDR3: TGCGCCAGCAGTGAGTCCGAGCTAGCGGGAGATGAGCAGTTCTTC.

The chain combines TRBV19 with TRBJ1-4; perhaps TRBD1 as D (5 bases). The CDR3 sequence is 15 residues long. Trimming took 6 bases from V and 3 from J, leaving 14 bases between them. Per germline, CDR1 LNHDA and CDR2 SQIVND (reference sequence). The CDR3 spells CASRTQGWANEKLFF. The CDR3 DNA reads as TGTGCCAGTAGGACCCAGGGTTGGGCTAATGAAAAACTGTTTTTT.

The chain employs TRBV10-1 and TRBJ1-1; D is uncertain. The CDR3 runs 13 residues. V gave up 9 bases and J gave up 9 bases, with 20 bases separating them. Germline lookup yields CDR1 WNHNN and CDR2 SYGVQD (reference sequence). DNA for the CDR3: TGCGCCAGTCAGCCAAGACACGGGGTTCAAGCTTTCTTT. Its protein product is CASQPRHGVQAFF.

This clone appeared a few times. The CDR3 is CASSGVGRDYSGSYEQYF. For the CDR3, the DNA is TGTGCCAGCAGTGGTGTTGGGAGAGACTACAGCGGATCCTACGAGCAGTACTTC. V gene TRBV2 combines with J gene TRBJ2-7; possibly TRBD2 for D (5 bases). This CDR3 spans 18 amino acids. Trimming shortened V by 4 bases and J by 1 base, and 23 bases separated the two germline ends. CDR1 and CDR2 from the germline V gene are SNHLY and FYNNEI. Complete variable domain (other parts from reference TRBV2 and TRBJ2-7): EPEVTQTPSHQVTQMGQEVILRCVPISNHLYFYWYRQILGQKVEFLVSFYNNEISEKSEIFDDQFSVERPDGSNFTLKIRSTKLEDSAMYFCASSGVGRDYSGSYEQYFGPGTRLTVT.

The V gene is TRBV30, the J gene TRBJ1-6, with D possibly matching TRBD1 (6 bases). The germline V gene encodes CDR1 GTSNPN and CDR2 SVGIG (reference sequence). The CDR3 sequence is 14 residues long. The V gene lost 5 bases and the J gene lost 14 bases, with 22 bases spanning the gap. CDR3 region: CAWQTGAELRALHF. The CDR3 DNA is TGTGCCTGGCAGACAGGTGCCGAATTGAGAGCCCTCCACTTT.

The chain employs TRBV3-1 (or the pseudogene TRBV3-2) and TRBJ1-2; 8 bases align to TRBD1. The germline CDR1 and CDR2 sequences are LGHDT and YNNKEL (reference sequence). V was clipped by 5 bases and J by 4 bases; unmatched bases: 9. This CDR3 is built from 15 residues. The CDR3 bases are TGTGCCAGCAGCTCATTCCAGGGGGCCGGCTATGGCTACACCTTC. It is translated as CASSSFQGAGYGYTF.

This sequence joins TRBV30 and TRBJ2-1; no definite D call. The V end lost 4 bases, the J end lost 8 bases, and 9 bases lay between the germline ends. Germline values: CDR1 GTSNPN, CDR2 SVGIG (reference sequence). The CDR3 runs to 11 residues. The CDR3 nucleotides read TGTGCCTGGACCAGCGTACATGAGCAGTTCTTC. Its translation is CAWTSVHEQFF. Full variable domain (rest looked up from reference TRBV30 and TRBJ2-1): SQTIHQWPATLVQPVGSPLSLECTVEGTSNPNLYWYRQAAGRGLQLLFYSVGIGQISSEVPQNLSASRPQDRQFILSSKKLLLSDSGFYLCAWTSVHEQFFGPGTRLTVL.

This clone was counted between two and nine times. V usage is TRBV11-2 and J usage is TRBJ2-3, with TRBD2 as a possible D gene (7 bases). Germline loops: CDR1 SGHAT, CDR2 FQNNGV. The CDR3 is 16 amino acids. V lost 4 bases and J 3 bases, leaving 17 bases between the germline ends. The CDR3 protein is CASSSDGGQGTDTQYF. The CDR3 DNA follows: TGTGCCAGCAGCTCCGACGGGGGGCAAGGTACAGATACGCAGTATTTT.

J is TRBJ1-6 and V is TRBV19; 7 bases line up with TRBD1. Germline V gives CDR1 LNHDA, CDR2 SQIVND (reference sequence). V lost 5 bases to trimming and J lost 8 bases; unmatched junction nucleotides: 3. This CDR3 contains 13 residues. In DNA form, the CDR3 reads TGTGCCAGTAGTTCCCAGGGGGATTCACCCCTCCACTTT. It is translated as CASSSQGDSPLHF.

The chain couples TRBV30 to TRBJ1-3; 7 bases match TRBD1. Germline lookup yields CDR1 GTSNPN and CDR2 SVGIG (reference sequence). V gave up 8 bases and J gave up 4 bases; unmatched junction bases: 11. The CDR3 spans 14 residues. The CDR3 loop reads CARGHWTGGNTIYF. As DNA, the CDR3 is TGTGCCCGCGGCCATTGGACAGGAGGAAACACCATATATTTT.

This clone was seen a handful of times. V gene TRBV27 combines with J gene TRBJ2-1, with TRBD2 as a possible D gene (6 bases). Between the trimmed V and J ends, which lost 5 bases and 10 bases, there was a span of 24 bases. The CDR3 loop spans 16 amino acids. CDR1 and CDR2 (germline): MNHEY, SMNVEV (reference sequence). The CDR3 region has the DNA TGTGCCAGCAGTCCAGGGCCCTCCGGCCCTCGGGGGGAGCAGTTCTTC. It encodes CASSPGPSGPRGEQFF.

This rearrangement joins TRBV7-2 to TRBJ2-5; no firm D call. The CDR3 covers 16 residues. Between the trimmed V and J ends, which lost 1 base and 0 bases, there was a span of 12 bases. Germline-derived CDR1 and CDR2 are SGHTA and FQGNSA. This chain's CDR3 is CASSLGQARHQETQYF. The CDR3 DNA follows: TGTGCCAGCAGCTTAGGCCAAGCGCGCCACCAAGAGACCCAGTACTTC.

CDR3 bases: TGTGCCAGCTCACCACGAGCTGTCACAGGGGGCCTAAATCAGCCCCAGCATTTT. Translated: CASSPRAVTGGLNQPQHF. The gene calls are TRBV18 and TRBJ1-5; 9 bases align to TRBD1. This CDR3 comprises 18 residues. Germline loops: CDR1 KGHSH, CDR2 LQKENI. Unmatched junction bases numbered 11, after V lost 1 base and J lost 4 bases.

The CDR3 spells CASSLEGTGYEQYF. The CDR3 bases are TGCGCCAGCAGCTTGGAGGGGACGGGGTACGAGCAGTACTTC. This chain connects TRBV5-1 to TRBJ2-7, with D tentatively TRBD1 or TRBD2 (5 bases each). Trimming pared 0 bases from V and 4 bases from J, leaving 11 bases between. Per the germline V gene, CDR1 is SGHRS and CDR2 is YFSETQ. The CDR3 has 14 amino acids.